The entry that follows covers one TCR beta chain sequence. From germline, CDR1 is LNHNV and CDR2 YYDKDF (reference sequence). Between the trimmed V and J ends, which lost 4 bases and 0 bases, there was a span of 9 bases. The length of the CDR3 is 15 residues. This entry belongs to a study of CD8 T cells in Susac syndrome. An input of about 0.45 to 1 ug of RNA was subjected to reverse transcription using random hexamers. TCRdb reprocessed the immunoSEQ multiplex PCR reads via MiXCR and lists one record per CDR3 protein. The sample records 120,000 to 150,000 distinct CDR3 sequences, 85% to 95% being singletons.

This sequence originates from a human donor with multiple sclerosis. The chain recombines TRBV15 with TRBJ2-2; the D gene is possibly TRBD1 (5 bases). Sequenced sample: CD4+ T cells from PBMCs. This chain's CDR3 is CATSTDSPNTGELFF. The CDR3 coding sequence is TGTGCCACCAGCACCGACAGCCCGAACACCGGGGAGCTGTTTTTT.